This T cell receptor beta chain was profiled in a study of T-cell reconstitution after alpha-beta-depleted transplantation in children. Unique molecular identifiers were used in preparing the TCRbeta library. One entry per CDR3 protein results from TCRdb running MiXCR on the PCR reads. This table has approximately 1,000,000 distinct CDR3 sequences, 25% to 30% appearing once. Notes on the study in general: About two months after transplant, alpha-beta T cells reportedly came from several hundred expanded graft clones. It was surviving recipient T cells and thymic progenitors that gave some patients high TCRbeta diversity at day 60. T-cell counts and diversity were attributed mostly to newly produced T cells one year after transplant.

Note on this clonotype: The antigen remains undetermined.

The CDR3 loop spans 15 amino acids. V was cut by 2 bases and J by 3 bases, with 11 bases left in between. Germline V CDR1 and CDR2: SGHTA, FQGNSA. The chain has TRBV7-2 and TRBJ2-1; tentatively, D is TRBD1 or TRBD2 (6 bases each). The clonotype was recovered from a boy under two years old who had a stem cell transplant for SCID, so the T cells may come from the graft donor. The sample was PBMCs, mostly from graft donor cells, taken 360 days after TCRalphabeta/CD19-depleted stem cell transplant. CDR3 sequence (DNA): TGTGCCAGCAGCTTATCGGGGGCAGTCTACAATGAGCAGTTCTTC. Translation gives CASSLSGAVYNEQFF.